These 8 T cell receptor beta chains came from one sample sequenced in a study of T cell responses to AZD1222 COVID-19 vaccine. Sequenced by immunoSEQ multiplex PCR; TCRdb stores in-frame clones only, minus some. The sample shows over 130,000 clones, roughly 94% of them seen only once. The sequencing used peripheral blood, collected on day 0 of AZD1222 vaccination. These receptors were collected from an adult in good health.

The rearrangement links TRBV6-5 to TRBJ1-2; tentatively, D is TRBD1 (5 bases). The CDR3 consists of 16 residues. The V end was cut by 2 bases, the J end by 0 bases, with 13 bases between. Germline CDR1 is MNHEY and CDR2 is SVGAGI. The CDR3 DNA reads as TGTGCCAGCAGTTACACGGCAGGGAAAGCTAACTATGGCTACACCTTC. Translating it yields CASSYTAGKANYGYTF.

The chain combines TRBV7-8 with TRBJ1-6; unclear D gene. Trimming removed 2 bases from V and 10 bases from J, with 9 bases in between. This CDR3 region has 13 residues. CDR1 SGHVS and CDR2 FQNEAQ come from the germline V gene. The CDR3 nucleotides are TGTGCCAGCAGCTTAACCCCGAGGTCACCCCTCCACTTT. As protein: CASSLTPRSPLHF.

The chain uses TRBV9 and TRBJ1-2; perhaps TRBD1 as D (5 bases). The germline V and J ends were trimmed by 3 bases and 8 bases, with 23 bases remaining between them. The germline CDR1 and CDR2 sequences are SGDLS and YYNGEE. This CDR3 is 16 amino acids long. The CDR3 spells CASSAGQGRQYNGYTF. Written as DNA, the CDR3 is TGTGCCAGCAGCGCGGGGCAGGGACGCCAATATAACGGCTACACCTTC. The variable domain in full, completed from reference TRBV9 and TRBJ1-2, reads DSGVTQTPKHLITATGQRVTLRCSPRSGDLSVYWYQQSLDQGLQFLIQYYNGEERAKGNILERFSAQQFPDLHSELNLSSLELGDSALYFCASSAGQGRQYNGYTFGSGTRLTVV.

This chain connects TRBV7-2 to TRBJ2-2; 11 nucleotides agree with TRBD2. Unmatched junction bases numbered 4, after V lost 5 bases and J lost 2 bases. The germline gives CDR1 SGHTA, CDR2 FQGNSA. CDR3 length equals 16 residues. CDR3 in amino acids: CASSLLAGANTGELFF. CDR3 nucleotide sequence: TGTGCCAGCAGCCTACTAGCGGGAGCCAACACCGGGGAGCTGTTTTTT.

This rearrangement joins TRBV14 to TRBJ2-7, with D hard to call. V lost 2 bases to trimming and J lost 2 bases, with 7 bases between them. This CDR3 contains 13 residues. CDR1 is SGHDN and CDR2 is FVKESK in the germline V gene. CDR3 DNA: TGTGCCAGCAGCCAACTTGGGGCCTACGAGCAGTACGTC. Translated: CASSQLGAYEQYV.

This rearrangement joins TRBV5-4 to TRBJ1-2, with 8 positions matching TRBD1. The CDR3 consists of 14 residues. Germline V gene data show CDR1 as SGHNT and CDR2 as YYREEE (reference sequence). Trimming removed 4 bases from V and 4 bases from J; junction bases left unmatched: 6. CDR3 loop: CASSPPGTGYGYTF. The DNA for the CDR3 is TGTGCCAGCAGCCCCCCGGGGACAGGCTATGGCTACACCTTC.

V and J are TRBV7-9 and TRBJ1-2; perhaps TRBD1 as D (5 bases). This CDR3 comprises 13 residues. In germline, CDR1 is SEHNR, CDR2 FQNEAQ (reference sequence). V was pared by 1 base and J by 5 bases, with 8 bases between. As DNA, the CDR3 is TGTGCCAGCAGCTTAGGACAGACGTATGGCTACACCTTC. Encoded protein: CASSLGQTYGYTF.

This chain uses TRBV6-5 with TRBJ1-6; TRBD1 is a possible D gene (5 bases). The length of the CDR3 is 14 residues. The V and J ends lost 5 bases and 9 bases respectively, with 14 bases between them. Germline V CDR1 and CDR2: MNHEY, SVGAGI. Written as DNA, the CDR3 is TGTGCCAGCAGTCCCGGGACCTCCGTTTCACCCCTCCACTTT. It specifies CASSPGTSVSPLHF.